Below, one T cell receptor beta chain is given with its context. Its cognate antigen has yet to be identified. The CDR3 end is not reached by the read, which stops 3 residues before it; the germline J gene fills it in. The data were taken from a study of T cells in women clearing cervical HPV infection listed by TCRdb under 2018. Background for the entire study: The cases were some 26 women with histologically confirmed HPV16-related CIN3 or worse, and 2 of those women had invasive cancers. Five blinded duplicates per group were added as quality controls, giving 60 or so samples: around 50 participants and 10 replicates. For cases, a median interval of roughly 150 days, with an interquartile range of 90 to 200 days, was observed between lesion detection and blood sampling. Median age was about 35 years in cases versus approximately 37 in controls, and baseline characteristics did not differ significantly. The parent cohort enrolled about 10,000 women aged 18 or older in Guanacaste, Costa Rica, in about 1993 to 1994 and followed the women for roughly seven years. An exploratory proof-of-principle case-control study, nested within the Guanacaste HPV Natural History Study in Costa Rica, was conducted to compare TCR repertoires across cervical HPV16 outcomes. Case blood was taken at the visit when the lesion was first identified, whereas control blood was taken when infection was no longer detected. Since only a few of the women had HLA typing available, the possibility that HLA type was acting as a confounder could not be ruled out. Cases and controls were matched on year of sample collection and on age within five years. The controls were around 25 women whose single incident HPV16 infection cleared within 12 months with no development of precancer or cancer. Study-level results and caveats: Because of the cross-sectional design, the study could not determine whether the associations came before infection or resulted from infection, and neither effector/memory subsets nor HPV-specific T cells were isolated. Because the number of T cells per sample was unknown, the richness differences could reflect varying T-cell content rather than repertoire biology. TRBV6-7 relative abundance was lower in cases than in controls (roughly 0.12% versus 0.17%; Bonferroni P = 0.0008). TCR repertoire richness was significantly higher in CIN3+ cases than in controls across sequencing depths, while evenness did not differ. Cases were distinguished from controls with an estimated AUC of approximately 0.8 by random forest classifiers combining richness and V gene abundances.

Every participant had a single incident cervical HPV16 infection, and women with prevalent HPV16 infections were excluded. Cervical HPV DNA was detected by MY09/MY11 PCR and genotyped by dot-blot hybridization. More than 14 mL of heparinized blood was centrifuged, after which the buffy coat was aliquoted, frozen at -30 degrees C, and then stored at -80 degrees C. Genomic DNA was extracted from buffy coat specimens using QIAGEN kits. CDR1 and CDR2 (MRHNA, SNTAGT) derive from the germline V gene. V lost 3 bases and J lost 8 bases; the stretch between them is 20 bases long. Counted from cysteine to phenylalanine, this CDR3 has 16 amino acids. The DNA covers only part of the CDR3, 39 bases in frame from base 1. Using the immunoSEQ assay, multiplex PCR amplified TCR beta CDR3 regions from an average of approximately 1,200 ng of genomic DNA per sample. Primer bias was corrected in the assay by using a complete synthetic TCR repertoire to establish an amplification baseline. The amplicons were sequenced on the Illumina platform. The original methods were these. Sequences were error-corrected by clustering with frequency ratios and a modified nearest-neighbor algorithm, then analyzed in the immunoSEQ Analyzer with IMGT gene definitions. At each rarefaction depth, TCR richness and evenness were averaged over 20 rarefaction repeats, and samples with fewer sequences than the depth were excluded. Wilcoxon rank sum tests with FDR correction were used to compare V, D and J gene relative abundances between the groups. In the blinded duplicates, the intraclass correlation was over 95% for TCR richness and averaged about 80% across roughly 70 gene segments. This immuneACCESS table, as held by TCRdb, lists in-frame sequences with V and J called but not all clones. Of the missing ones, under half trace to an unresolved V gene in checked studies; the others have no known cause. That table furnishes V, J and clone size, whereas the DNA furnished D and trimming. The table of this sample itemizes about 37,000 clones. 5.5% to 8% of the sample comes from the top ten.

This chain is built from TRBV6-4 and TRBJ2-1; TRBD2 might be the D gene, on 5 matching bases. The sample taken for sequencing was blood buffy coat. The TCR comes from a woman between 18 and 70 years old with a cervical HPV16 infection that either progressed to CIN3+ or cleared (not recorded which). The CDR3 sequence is CASSERRVYLRDEQFF. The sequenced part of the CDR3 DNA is TGTGCCAGCAGTGAGAGGCGGGTCTACCTTCGCGATGAG.